This T cell receptor beta chain was recorded in a study of cytomegalovirus exposure and HLA in healthy donors. The study ran its PCR with 60 Vbeta and 13 Jbeta primers. Measured with immunoSEQ multiplex PCR; TCRdb has only the in-frame clones, and not every one. This sample yields around 170,000 clones, of which approximately 84% are seen a single time; about 0.4% belongs to the top ten. Although they were nominally healthy when sampled, donors likely had unrecorded immune exposures. The CDR3 length is 14 residues. CDR1 and CDR2 (germline): ENHRY, SYGVKD. V lost 2 bases and J 5 bases, leaving 10 bases between the germline ends.

The clonotype comes from a boy aged 2 to 10 in good health and CMV-seronegative. The chain links TRBV10-3 to TRBJ2-4, with D maybe TRBD2 (5 bases). Source material: PBMCs. The CDR3 sequence: CAISETRSQNIQYF. CDR3 coding DNA: TGTGCCATCAGTGAGACTAGGTCCCAAAACATTCAGTACTTC.